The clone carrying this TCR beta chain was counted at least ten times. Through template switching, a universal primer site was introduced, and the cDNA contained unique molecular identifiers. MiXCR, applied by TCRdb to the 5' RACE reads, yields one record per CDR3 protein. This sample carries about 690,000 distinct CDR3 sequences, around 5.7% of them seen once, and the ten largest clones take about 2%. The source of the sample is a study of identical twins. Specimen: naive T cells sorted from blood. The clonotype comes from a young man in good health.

CDR3 amino acids: CASSPGQRNTGELFF. The CDR3 region has the DNA TGCGCCAGCAGCCCGGGACAGAGAAACACCGGGGAGCTGTTTTTT. The rearrangement uses TRBV5-1 and TRBJ2-2, with TRBD1 identical over 7 bases. The CDR3 is made up of 15 amino acids. Trimming took 4 bases from V and 2 from J; bases not matched to a gene: 5. CDR1 SGHRS and CDR2 YFSETQ come from the germline V gene. Based on the CDR3 plus reference TRBV5-1 and TRBJ2-2, the full variable domain is KAGVTQTPRYLIKTRGQQVTLSCSPISGHRSVSWYQQTPGQGLQFLFEYFSETQRNKGNFPGRFSGRQFSNSRSEMNVSTLELGDSALYLCASSPGQRNTGELFFGEGSRLTVL.